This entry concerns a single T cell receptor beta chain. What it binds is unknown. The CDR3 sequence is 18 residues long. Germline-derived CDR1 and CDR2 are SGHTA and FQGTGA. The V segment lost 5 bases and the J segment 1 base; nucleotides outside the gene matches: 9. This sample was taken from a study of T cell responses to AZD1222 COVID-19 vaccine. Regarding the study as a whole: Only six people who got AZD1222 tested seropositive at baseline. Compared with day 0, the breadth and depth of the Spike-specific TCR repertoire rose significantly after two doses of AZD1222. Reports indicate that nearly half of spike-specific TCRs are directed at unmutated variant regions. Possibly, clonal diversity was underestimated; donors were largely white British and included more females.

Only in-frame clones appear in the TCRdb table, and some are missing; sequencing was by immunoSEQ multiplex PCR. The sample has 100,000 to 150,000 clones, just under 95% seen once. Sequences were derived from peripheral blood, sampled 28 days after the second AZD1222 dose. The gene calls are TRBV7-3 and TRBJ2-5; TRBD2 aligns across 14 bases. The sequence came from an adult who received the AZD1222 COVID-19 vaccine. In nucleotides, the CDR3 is TGTGCCAGCAGCCGGAAAGGGACTAGCGGGGGCTCCCAAGAGACCCAGTACTTC. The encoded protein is CASSRKGTSGGSQETQYF.